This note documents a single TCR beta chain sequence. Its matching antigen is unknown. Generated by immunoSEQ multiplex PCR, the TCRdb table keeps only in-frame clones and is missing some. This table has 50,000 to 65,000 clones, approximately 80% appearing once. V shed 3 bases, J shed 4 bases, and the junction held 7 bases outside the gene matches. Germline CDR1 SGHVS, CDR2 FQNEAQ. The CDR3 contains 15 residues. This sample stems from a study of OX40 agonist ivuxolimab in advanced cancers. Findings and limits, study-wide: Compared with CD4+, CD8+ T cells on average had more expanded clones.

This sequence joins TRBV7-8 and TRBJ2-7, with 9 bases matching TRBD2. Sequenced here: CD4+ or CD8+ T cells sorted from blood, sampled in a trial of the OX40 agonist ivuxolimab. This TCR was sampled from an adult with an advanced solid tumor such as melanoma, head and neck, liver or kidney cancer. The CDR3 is CASSLVGLATYEQYF. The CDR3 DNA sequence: TGTGCCAGCAGCTTGGTGGGACTAGCTACTTACGAGCAGTACTTC.